One sample yielded the 9 T cell receptor beta chains listed below, sequenced in a study of cytomegalovirus exposure and HLA in healthy donors. Method: immunoSEQ multiplex PCR; TCRdb's copy keeps in-frame clones and lacks some. The profile shows about 130,000 clones, about 94% of them singletons. The sequenced material came from PBMCs. Every receptor here comes from a man younger than 30 in good health and CMV-seropositive.

Note on this clone: A read error may produce the germline difference seen at one junction end. The genes are TRBV7-7 and TRBJ2-2, with a possible D match to TRBD2 (6 bases). The CDR3 consists of 14 residues. The germline gives CDR1 SSHAT, CDR2 FNYEAQ (reference sequence). CDR3 amino acids: CASRAASVGGELFF. DNA for the CDR3: TGTGCTAGCAGGGCCGCTAGCGTTGGCGGGGAGCTGTTTTTT.

The gene calls are TRBV2 and TRBJ1-6, with TRBD1 matching over 7 bases. This CDR3 contains 15 residues. CDR1 and CDR2 from the germline V gene are SNHLY and FYNNEI. V lost 4 bases and J lost 9; bases outside the gene matches: 9. CDR3 DNA sequence: TGTGCCAGCAGTGTGAGGGGGCAGGGAGGTTCACCCCTCCACTTT. It encodes CASSVRGQGGSPLHF.

CDR3 DNA: TGCGCCAGCAGCCCCGGGACTAGCGGGAACACGCAGTATTTT. It codes for CASSPGTSGNTQYF. The genes are TRBV5-1 and TRBJ2-3; 13 positions match TRBD2. The CDR3 is made up of 14 amino acids. The junction had 5 bases not matched to a gene; V was cut back by 4 bases and J by 9 bases. The germline CDR1 and CDR2 sequences are SGHRS and YFSETQ.

The CDR3 nucleotides read TGTGCCAGCAGTTTTCTAGCGGGAGGAGATACGCAGTATTTT. It translates to CASSFLAGGDTQYF. The chain has TRBV28 and TRBJ2-3; 11 bases fit TRBD2. V gave up 3 bases and J gave up 5 bases; unmatched junction bases: 1. The CDR3 has 14 residues. Germline lookup yields CDR1 MDHEN and CDR2 SYDVKM.

This clone was observed once. This chain uses TRBV5-1 with TRBJ1-1, with D perhaps matching TRBD1 (6 bases). Germline V gene sequence: CDR1 SGHRS, CDR2 YFSETQ. This CDR3 contains 14 residues. Trimming pared 0 bases from V and 1 base from J, leaving 7 bases between. The CDR3 loop reads CASSLGTANTEAFF. In DNA form, the CDR3 reads TGCGCCAGCAGCTTGGGGACAGCGAACACTGAAGCTTTCTTT.

The V call is TRBV4-2, the J call TRBJ2-5; 8 nucleotides line up with TRBD2. The length of the CDR3 is 16 residues. V lost 4 bases, J lost 5 bases, and 12 bases stayed unmatched. Germline lookup yields CDR1 LGHNA and CDR2 YNFKEQ. The CDR3 protein is CASSRREGLGGETQYF. The CDR3 DNA reads TGTGCCAGCAGCCGACGGGAGGGCCTGGGAGGGGAGACCCAGTACTTC.

The rearrangement joins TRBV28 to TRBJ1-4; TRBD1 agrees at 8 bases. V lost 7 bases and J lost 7; bases outside the gene matches: 11. CDR3 size: 15 residues. CDR1 is MDHEN, CDR2 SYDVKM, per germline. CDR3 nucleotides: TGTGCCAGCAAGACCCTTACAGGGGGGAGTGAAAAACTGTTTTTT. Translating it yields CASKTLTGGSEKLFF. The entire variable domain, with the rest obtained from reference TRBV28 and TRBJ1-4, is as follows: DVKVTQSSRYLVKRTGEKVFLECVQDMDHENMFWYRQDPGLGLRLIYFSYDVKMKEKGDIPEGYSVSREKKERFSLILESASTNQTSMYLCASKTLTGGSEKLFFGSGTQLSVL.

The chain recombines TRBV5-1 with TRBJ1-1, with D possibly matching TRBD1 (6 bases). Germline V lookup: CDR1 SGHRS, CDR2 YFSETQ. V was cut by 4 bases and J by 9 bases, with 13 bases left in between. The CDR3 sequence is 12 residues long. Here the CDR3 reads CASSAEQGKAFF. The CDR3, as DNA: TGCGCCAGCAGCGCAGAACAGGGTAAAGCTTTCTTT.

This chain joins TRBV2 and TRBJ1-2; TRBD1 agrees at 8 bases. V was pared by 8 bases and J by 7 bases, with 3 bases of the junction left unmatched. The CDR3 consists of 11 residues. Germline V gives CDR1 SNHLY, CDR2 FYNNEI. This CDR3 is CASDRGGGYTF. The CDR3 region has the DNA TGTGCCAGCGACAGGGGTGGTGGCTACACCTTC.